The source of this T cell receptor (beta chain) is a study of blood T cell repertoires in COVID-19. Looking at the study overall: Italy, Spain and the United States were the sources of the convalescent and acute COVID-19 samples.

TCRdb keeps only in-frame clones here, not all; method: immunoSEQ multiplex PCR. The data contain tens of thousands of clones, 90% of them singletons. The CDR3 loop spans 13 amino acids. Germline-derived CDR1 and CDR2 are MNHEY and SVGAGI. V was cut by 8 bases and J by 6 bases, with 11 bases left in between. Source material: peripheral blood. This sequence originates from a man in his forties with acute or convalescent COVID-19. This rearrangement joins TRBV6-5 to TRBJ1-6; D unresolved. CDR3 DNA sequence: TGTGCCAGCGGGAGACCGACTAATTCACCCCTCCACTTT. Its translation is CASGRPTNSPLHF.